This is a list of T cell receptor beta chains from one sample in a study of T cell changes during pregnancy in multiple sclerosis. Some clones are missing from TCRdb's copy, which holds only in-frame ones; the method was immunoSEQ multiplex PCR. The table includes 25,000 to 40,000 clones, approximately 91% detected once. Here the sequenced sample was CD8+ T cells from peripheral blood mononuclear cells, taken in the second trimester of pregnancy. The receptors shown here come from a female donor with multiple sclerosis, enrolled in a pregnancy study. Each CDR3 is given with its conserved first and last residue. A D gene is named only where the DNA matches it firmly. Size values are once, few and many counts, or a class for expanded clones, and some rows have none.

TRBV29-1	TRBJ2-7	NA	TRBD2	CSANSGTLYEQYF	TGCAGCGCTAATAGCGGGACCCTCTACGAGCAGTACTTC
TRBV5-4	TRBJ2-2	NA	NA	CASSTFGAGNTGELFF	TGTGCCAGCAGCACATTCGGAGCGGGGAACACCGGGGAGCTGTTTTTT
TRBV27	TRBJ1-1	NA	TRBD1	CASSFGTGAYEAFF	TGTGCCAGCAGTTTCGGGACAGGGGCATATGAAGCTTTCTTT
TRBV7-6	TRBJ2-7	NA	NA	CASSLAQTGLYEQYF	TGTGCCAGCAGCTTAGCGCAGACAGGTCTCTACGAGCAGTACTTC
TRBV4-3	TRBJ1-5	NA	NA	CASSQDQYSNQPQHF	TGCGCCAGCAGCCAAGATCAGTATAGCAATCAGCCCCAGCATTTT
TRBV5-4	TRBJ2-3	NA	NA	CASSSPFLDTQYF	TGTGCCAGCAGCTCCCCCTTCCTGGATACGCAGTATTTT
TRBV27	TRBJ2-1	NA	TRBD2	CASRLAGGYNEQFF	TGTGCCAGCAGACTAGCGGGGGGGTACAATGAGCAGTTCTTC
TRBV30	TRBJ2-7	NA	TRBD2	CAWSGLAGGYEQYF	TGTGCCTGGAGTGGACTAGCGGGAGGATACGAGCAGTACTTC
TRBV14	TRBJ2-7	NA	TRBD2	CASSQGPTSGKYEQYF	TGTGCCAGCAGCCAAGGCCCGACTAGCGGGAAGTACGAGCAGTACTTC
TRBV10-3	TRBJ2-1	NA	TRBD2	CAIRGILAGGSYNEQFF	TGTGCCATCAGGGGGATACTAGCGGGAGGATCCTACAATGAGCAGTTCTTC
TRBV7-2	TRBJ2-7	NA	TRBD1	CASSLDRGKPTYEQYF	TGTGCCAGCAGCTTGGACAGGGGGAAACCTACCTACGAGCAGTACTTC
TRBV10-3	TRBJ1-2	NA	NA	CAISSEPGWGYTF	TGTGCCATCAGTTCTGAGCCGGGATGGGGCTACACCTTC
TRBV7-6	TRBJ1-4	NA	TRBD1	CASSVVGTANNEKLFF	TGTGCCAGCAGCGTAGTTGGGACAGCCAATAATGAAAAACTGTTTTTT
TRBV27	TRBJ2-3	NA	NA	CASSLEGRATDTQYF	TGTGCCAGCAGTTTGGAGGGGAGAGCCACAGATACGCAGTATTTT
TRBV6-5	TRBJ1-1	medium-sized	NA	CASSYRTENTEAFF	TGTGCCAGCAGTTACAGGACAGAGAACACTGAAGCTTTCTTT
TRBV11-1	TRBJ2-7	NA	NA	CASSLARGHEQYF	TGTGCCAGCAGCTTAGCTCGAGGGCACGAGCAGTACTTC
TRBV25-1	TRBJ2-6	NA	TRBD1	CASSLTPQGIPGANVLTF	TGTGCCAGCAGCTTAACCCCACAGGGGATACCTGGGGCCAACGTCCTGACTTTC
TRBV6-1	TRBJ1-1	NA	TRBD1	CASSVGQANTEAFF	TGTGCCAGCAGTGTGGGACAGGCGAACACTGAAGCTTTCTTT
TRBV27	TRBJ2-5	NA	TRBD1	CASSLSDRGQETQYF	TGTGCCAGCAGTTTATCAGACAGGGGACAAGAGACCCAGTACTTC
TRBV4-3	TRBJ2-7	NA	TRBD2	CASSQGLAGGFSYEQYF	TGCGCCAGCAGCCAAGGATTAGCGGGAGGCTTCTCCTACGAGCAGTACTTC
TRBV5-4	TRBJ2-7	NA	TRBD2	CASSESSGSPEQYF	TGTGCCAGCAGCGAGTCTAGCGGGAGTCCCGAGCAGTACTTC
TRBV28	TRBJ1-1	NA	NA	CASSHDLGQLNTEAFF	TGTGCCAGCAGTCACGACCTCGGACAGCTGAACACTGAAGCTTTCTTT
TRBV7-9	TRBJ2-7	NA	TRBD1	CASTFGQGETYEQYF	TGTGCCAGCACCTTCGGACAGGGCGAAACCTACGAGCAGTACTTC
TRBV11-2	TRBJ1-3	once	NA	CASSPEGNTIYF	TGTGCCAGCAGCCCCGAGGGAAACACCATATATTTT
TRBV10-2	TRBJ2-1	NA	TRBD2	CASSIAGVSYNEQFF	TGCGCCAGCAGTATAGCGGGAGTCTCTTACAATGAGCAGTTCTTC
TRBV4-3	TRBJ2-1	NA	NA	CASSQDVSGSYNEQFF	TGCGCCAGCAGCCAAGATGTAAGCGGCTCCTACAATGAGCAGTTCTTC
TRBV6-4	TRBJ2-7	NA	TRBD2	CASSVRPSGSYEQYF	TGTGCCAGCAGTGTTCGGCCTAGCGGGAGTTACGAGCAGTACTTC
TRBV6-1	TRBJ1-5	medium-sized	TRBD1	CASSEGQGGGQPQHF	TGTGCCAGCAGTGAGGGGCAGGGGGGCGGTCAGCCCCAGCATTTT
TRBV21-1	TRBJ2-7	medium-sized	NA	CASSKIATGPYEQYF	TGTGCCAGCAGCAAAATCGCGACAGGGCCCTACGAGCAGTACTTC
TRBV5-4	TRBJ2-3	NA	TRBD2	CASSTTTAGSGDTQYF	TGTGCCAGCAGCACAACCACAGCGGGATCTGGAGATACGCAGTATTTT
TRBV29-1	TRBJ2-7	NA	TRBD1	CSFRTGAGYEQYF	TGCAGCTTCAGGACAGGGGCGGGGTACGAGCAGTACTTC
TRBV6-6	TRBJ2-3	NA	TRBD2	CASSSPGLAGADTQYF	TGTGCCAGCAGCTCACCGGGACTAGCGGGAGCAGATACGCAGTATTTT
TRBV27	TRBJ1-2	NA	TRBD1	CASSARQGVYGYTF	TGTGCCAGCAGTGCCCGACAGGGGGTCTATGGCTACACCTTC
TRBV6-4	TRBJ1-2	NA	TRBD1	CASSLTGEGDGYTF	TGTGCCAGCAGTTTGACAGGGGAAGGGGATGGCTACACCTTC
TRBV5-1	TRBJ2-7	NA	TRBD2	CASSSTLSGRYREQYF	TGCGCCAGCAGCTCCACCTTGAGCGGGAGGTATCGGGAGCAGTACTTC
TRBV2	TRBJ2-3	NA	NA	CASSEAQAFVHTQYF	TGTGCCAGCAGTGAAGCGCAAGCGTTCGTGCATACGCAGTATTTT
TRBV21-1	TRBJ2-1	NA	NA	CASSKGRLAGGRLNEQFF	TGTGCCAGCAGCAAAGGGAGACTAGCGGGAGGGCGGTTGAATGAGCAGTTCTTC
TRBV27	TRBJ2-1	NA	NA	CASAGLPSILNEQFF	TGTGCCAGCGCGGGGCTCCCTTCGATACTCAATGAGCAGTTCTTC
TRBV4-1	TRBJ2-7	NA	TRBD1	CASSLQGPKSSYEQYF	TGCGCCAGCAGCCTACAGGGGCCCAAAAGCTCCTACGAGCAGTACTTC